These T cell receptor beta chains were read from a single sample in a study of a mutant IDH1 vaccine in newly diagnosed glioma. Libraries were prepared by immunoSEQ multiplex PCR; TCRdb keeps only in-frame clonotypes and omits some of them. The table lists about 59,000 clones, 70% to 90% of them singletons. Antigens for these TCRs are unknown. The sequenced sample was PBMCs, obtained from a glioma patient whose treatment included an IDH1 peptide vaccine. The receptors shown here come from a woman in her thirties or forties with glioma. CDR3s include the opening cysteine and the closing phenylalanine or tryptophan.

V gene	J gene	CDR3 protein
TRBV10-3	TRBJ1-2	CAISLQGQGVGGYGYTF
TRBV2	TRBJ1-3	CASSGGVSGNTIYF
TRBV2	TRBJ1-1	CASGANVGTEAFF
TRBV7-9	TRBJ2-6	CASSFDPLWANVLTF
TRBV6-6	TRBJ2-7	CASSGWGGYEQYF
TRBV5-1	TRBJ2-5	CASSFTPSGSETQYF
TRBV27	TRBJ2-7	CASSFRGRAYEQYF
TRBV13	TRBJ2-5	CASSPRTPYQETQYF
TRBV2	TRBJ2-3	CASSVRVRDTDTQYF
TRBV18	TRBJ1-5	CASSRGGDQPQHF
TRBV4-1	TRBJ2-1	CASSQGESRGYEQFF
TRBV4-1	TRBJ1-5	CASSPRGEGRTNQPQHF
TRBV5-1	TRBJ2-1	CASSSGAGELDEQFF
TRBV18	TRBJ1-4	CASSPGLYNEKLFF
TRBV10-1	TRBJ2-2	CASSEDLTGELFF
TRBV2	TRBJ2-7	CASGQGPYEQYF
TRBV4-3	TRBJ1-1	CASGRGSNTEAFF
TRBV2	TRBJ1-6	CASMAPTGNNSPLHF
TRBV6-1	TRBJ1-2	CASSQVQGFNYGYTF
TRBV2	TRBJ1-5	CASSEDRVRHQPQHF
TRBV6-5	TRBJ2-2	CASTSRGRGTGELFF
TRBV27	TRBJ1-2	CASSLKGPEYGYTF
TRBV19	TRBJ1-2	CASIEGPRNYGYTF